This TCR beta chain was found in a study of cytomegalovirus exposure and HLA in healthy donors. Clones were read by immunoSEQ multiplex PCR, and TCRdb kept only the in-frame ones, dropping some. The table records more than 75,000 clones, more than 85% of them present only once. Trimming removed 1 base from V and 1 base from J; junction bases left unmatched: 8. The CDR3 covers 17 residues. Germline CDR1 is MNHEY and CDR2 is SMNVEV (reference sequence). On this clone: The antigen is unknown.

Study conclusions and caveats: It was approximately 160 TCR beta chains that were listed as cytomegalovirus-associated. In vitro checks showed that a few CMV-associated chains really do target CMV antigens.

Source material: PBMCs. The gene calls are TRBV27 and TRBJ1-1, with TRBD1 matching over 8 bases. The receptor comes from a man aged 18 to 29 in good health and CMV-seronegative. The CDR3 spells CASSLFADRDPNTEAFF. In DNA form, the CDR3 reads TGTGCCAGCAGTTTATTTGCGGACAGGGACCCGAACACTGAAGCTTTCTTT.